Listed below are T cell receptor beta chains from one sample, sequenced in a study of blood T cell repertoires in COVID-19. Produced via immunoSEQ multiplex PCR; TCRdb's table is partial and in-frame only. The profile shows 100,000 to 120,000 clones, approximately 79% of them singletons. Material for sequencing was peripheral blood. The receptors shown here come from a woman over 75 with active or convalescent COVID-19. The CDR3 runs from the conserved cysteine through the conserved F or W. The D gene is left open where the match is weak. Size is stated for part of the rows, as once, few or many counts, or as a class when the clone is expanded.

j_call | clone_size | v_call | d_call | cdr3_aa | cdr3_nt
TRBJ2-7 | - | TRBV2 | TRBD2 | CASGRLAGAREQYF | TGTGCCAGCGGCCGACTAGCGGGAGCTCGGGAGCAGTACTTC
TRBJ2-1 | once | TRBV7-9 | TRBD1 | CASSQTADRARDEQFF | TGTGCCAGCAGCCAGACCGCGGACAGGGCGAGGGATGAGCAGTTCTTC
TRBJ2-3 | - | TRBV3-1/TRBV3-2 | TRBD2 | CASSQIAGVGTDTQYF | TGTGCCAGCAGCCAAATAGCGGGAGTAGGTACAGATACGCAGTATTTT
TRBJ1-1 | few | TRBV6-2/TRBV6-3 | TRBD1 | CASSPLVQGAMRAFF | TGTGCCAGCAGTCCGTTGGTGCAGGGGGCTATGAGAGCTTTCTTT
TRBJ2-7 | - | TRBV15 | TRBD2 | CATSGDGTRSYEQYF | TGTGCCACCAGCGGAGACGGGACTAGGTCCTACGAGCAGTACTTC
TRBJ1-1 | few | TRBV28 | - | CASSSRVVTEAFF | TGTGCCAGCAGTAGCAGGGTAGTGACTGAAGCTTTCTTT
TRBJ1-1 | - | TRBV9 | - | CASSKVGGTEAFF | TGTGCCAGCAGCAAGGTGGGGGGCACTGAAGCTTTCTTT
TRBJ2-1 | - | TRBV7-9 | TRBD1 | CASSLDRGLNEQFF | TGTGCCAGCAGCTTAGACAGGGGGCTCAATGAGCAGTTCTTC
TRBJ1-2 | - | TRBV6-5 | - | CASSHRNYGYTF | TGTGCCAGCAGTCATCGGAACTATGGCTACACCTTC
TRBJ2-1 | - | TRBV5-1 | TRBD2 | CASRTTSGSGYNEQFF | TGCGCCAGCAGGACAACTAGCGGGAGTGGTTACAATGAGCAGTTCTTC
TRBJ2-3 | - | TRBV10-3 | TRBD2 | CAISTSGGSADTQYF | TGTGCCATCAGTACTAGCGGGGGTTCAGCAGATACGCAGTATTTT
TRBJ2-1 | - | TRBV7-6 | TRBD1 | CASSGQGGEQFF | TGTGCCAGCAGCGGACAGGGAGGTGAGCAGTTCTTC
TRBJ2-1 | - | TRBV19 | - | CASSAATVYEQFF | TGTGCCAGTAGTGCAGCGACGGTCTATGAGCAGTTCTTC
TRBJ1-6 | - | TRBV5-1 | - | CASSLAEQGYSPLHF | TGCGCCAGCAGCTTGGCCGAACAGGGCTATTCACCCCTCCACTTT
TRBJ1-2 | - | TRBV29-1 | TRBD1 | CSVRAPQGGYTF | TGCAGCGTTAGAGCGCCACAGGGGGGGTACACCTTC
TRBJ1-1 | - | TRBV11-2 | - | CASSLNKNTEAFF | TGTGCCAGCAGCCTTAACAAGAACACTGAAGCTTTCTTT
TRBJ1-2 | - | TRBV6-1 | - | CASSEGWDKGNYGYTF | TGTGCCAGCAGTGAAGGCTGGGACAAGGGGAACTATGGCTACACCTTC
TRBJ2-3 | once | TRBV5-1 | TRBD1 | CASVKGDRGTDTQYF | TGCGCCAGCGTAAAGGGGGACAGGGGCACAGATACGCAGTATTTT
TRBJ2-1 | - | TRBV6-6 | - | CASSRGGSGYNEQFF | TGTGCCAGCAGTAGGGGAGGTAGCGGCTACAATGAGCAGTTCTTC
TRBJ1-4 | - | TRBV7-6 | TRBD1 | CASSSPGQGEKLFF | TGTGCCAGCAGCTCACCGGGACAGGGCGAAAAACTGTTTTTT
TRBJ2-3 | - | TRBV2 | TRBD2 | CASSEKPSGRIDTQYF | TGTGCCAGCAGTGAAAAGCCTAGCGGGAGAATAGATACGCAGTATTTT
TRBJ2-7 | - | TRBV6-6 | - | CASSWTTRSYEQYF | TGTGCCAGCAGTTGGACTACCCGATCCTACGAGCAGTACTTC
TRBJ2-7 | - | TRBV27 | TRBD1 | CASSWGQSGREQYF | TGTGCCAGCAGTTGGGGACAGTCCGGAAGAGAGCAGTACTTC
TRBJ2-5 | few | TRBV7-2 | TRBD2 | CASSSSGRLETQYF | TGTGCCAGCAGCTCTAGCGGGAGGTTAGAGACCCAGTACTTC
TRBJ2-7 | - | TRBV20-1 | - | CSASRQDYEQYF | TGCAGTGCTAGTAGGCAGGACTACGAGCAGTACTTC
TRBJ1-5 | - | TRBV19 | TRBD1 | CASQNYRGLNQPQHF | TGTGCCAGTCAGAACTACAGGGGACTCAATCAGCCCCAGCATTTT
TRBJ2-7 | - | TRBV6-2/TRBV6-3 | - | CASSASRLGRISYEQYF | TGTGCCAGCAGTGCGTCGCGACTAGGGAGAATCTCCTACGAGCAGTACTTC
TRBJ2-3 | once | TRBV6-5 | TRBD1 | CASSYRDREDTQYF | TGTGCCAGCAGTTACAGGGACAGGGAAGATACGCAGTATTTT
TRBJ1-1 | - | TRBV13 | - | CASSLGWGRRNTEAFF | TGTGCCAGCAGCTTAGGGTGGGGCAGGAGAAACACTGAAGCTTTCTTT
TRBJ1-1 | - | TRBV2 | - | CASTAGETEAFF | TGTGCCAGCACGGCTGGGGAGACTGAAGCTTTCTTT
TRBJ2-7 | - | TRBV6-5 | TRBD1 | CASSRQGISYEQYF | TGTGCCAGCAGCCGACAGGGGATCTCCTACGAGCAGTACTTC
TRBJ2-7 | - | TRBV28 | TRBD1 | CASRRNRGQSEYF | TGTGCCAGCAGAAGGAACAGGGGGCAATCCGAGTACTTC
TRBJ2-5 | - | TRBV19 | TRBD2 | CASSWTSDLVQTQYF | TGTGCCAGTAGCTGGACTAGCGATTTAGTACAGACCCAGTACTTC
TRBJ2-7 | - | TRBV5-1 | - | CASRDSRVYEQYF | TGCGCCAGCAGGGACTCGCGGGTTTACGAGCAGTACTTC
TRBJ1-6 | - | TRBV28 | TRBD1 | CASSEGTGEGLPLHF | TGTGCCAGCAGTGAAGGGACAGGCGAAGGTTTACCCCTCCACTTT
TRBJ2-5 | - | TRBV3-1/TRBV3-2 | TRBD1 | CASSLGGRQETQYF | TGTGCCAGCAGCCTAGGGGGCCGCCAAGAGACCCAGTACTTC
TRBJ1-2 | few | TRBV18 | TRBD1 | CASSLGTGVRGYTF | TGTGCCAGCTCACTCGGGACAGGGGTTCGGGGCTACACCTTC
TRBJ2-1 | - | TRBV5-1 | TRBD2 | CASSLSGRPYNEQFF | TGCGCCAGCAGCCTTAGCGGGAGGCCTTACAATGAGCAGTTCTTC
TRBJ1-4 | - | TRBV15 | TRBD1 | CATSRSDRGREKLFF | TGTGCCACCAGCAGGAGCGACAGGGGCCGGGAAAAACTGTTTTTT
TRBJ1-2 | - | TRBV6-2/TRBV6-3 | - | CASSYSPLRGYTF | TGTGCCAGCAGTTATTCCCCCCTTCGGGGCTACACCTTC
TRBJ1-1 | - | TRBV9 | - | CASSVGTTENTEAFF | TGTGCCAGCAGCGTAGGCACGACAGAGAACACTGAAGCTTTCTTT
TRBJ1-6 | - | TRBV27 | - | CASSLLGPSPLHF | TGTGCCAGCAGTTTATTGGGCCCTTCACCCCTCCACTTT
TRBJ2-7 | - | TRBV11-2 | TRBD2 | CASSSTSGVYEQYF | TGTGCCAGCAGCTCGACTAGCGGAGTTTACGAGCAGTACTTC
TRBJ2-7 | - | TRBV5-1 | TRBD2 | CASSLEGLAGPYF | TGCGCCAGCAGCTTGGAAGGACTAGCGGGACCGTACTTC
TRBJ2-2 | - | TRBV5-1 | - | CASSYREAGELFF | TGCGCCAGCAGCTACAGGGAAGCCGGGGAGCTGTTTTTT
TRBJ2-2 | - | TRBV19 | - | CASSMVGGYTGELFF | TGTGCCAGTAGTATGGTTGGCGGGTACACCGGGGAGCTGTTTTTT
TRBJ2-7 | - | TRBV4-2 | TRBD2 | CASSQTSGYEQYF | TGTGCCAGCAGCCAAACTAGCGGCTACGAGCAGTACTTC
TRBJ1-5 | - | TRBV30 | TRBD1 | CAWSQLQGDQPQHF | TGTGCCTGGAGCCAATTACAGGGGGACCAGCCCCAGCATTTT
TRBJ1-2 | - | TRBV11-1 | TRBD1 | CASSPQTGVGYTF | TGTGCCAGCAGCCCGCAGACAGGGGTCGGCTACACCTTC
TRBJ1-5 | - | TRBV12-3/TRBV12-4 | TRBD1 | CASSLRDRGAQHF | TGTGCCAGCAGTTTAAGGGACAGGGGGGCTCAGCATTTT
TRBJ1-2 | - | TRBV7-8 | TRBD1 | CASRRQGRGLYGYTF | TGTGCCAGCAGAAGACAGGGTAGGGGACTCTATGGCTACACCTTC
TRBJ2-1 | - | TRBV10-1 | - | CASSDQGRTNEQFF | TGCGCCAGCAGTGATCAGGGGCGCACCAATGAGCAGTTCTTC
TRBJ1-1 | - | TRBV19 | - | CASTKVQGRGNTEAFF | TGTGCCAGTACAAAAGTACAGGGCCGGGGCAACACTGAAGCTTTCTTT
TRBJ2-4 | - | TRBV5-4 | - | CASSPRSSDIQYF | TGTGCCAGCAGCCCCCGGTCCTCGGACATTCAGTACTTC